Sequencing of this T cell receptor beta chain was carried out in a study of sequential checkpoint blockade in melanoma. CDR3 length: 18 residues. Between the trimmed V and J ends, which lost 0 bases and 2 bases, there was a span of 23 bases. CDR1 and CDR2 (germline): GTSNPN, SVGIG (reference sequence). Stated treatment: randomized to nivolumab then ipilimumab (arm A) or the reverse (arm B). TCRdb's table, derived via immunoSEQ multiplex PCR, lists solely in-frame clones and lacks some. Of under 25,000 clones in the sample, around 80% are singletons; the top ten hold roughly 10%. This sequence joins TRBV30 and TRBJ2-7, with D unclear. Sequencing used CD8+ T cells sorted from blood (inferred from file names), obtained from a patient given nivolumab and ipilimumab in sequence. The clonotype was recovered from a human donor with melanoma. The CDR3 loop reads CAWSVRSFSTVVPYEQYF. The CDR3 DNA reads TGTGCCTGGAGTGTACGGTCGTTTTCCACAGTAGTACCCTACGAGCAGTACTTC.